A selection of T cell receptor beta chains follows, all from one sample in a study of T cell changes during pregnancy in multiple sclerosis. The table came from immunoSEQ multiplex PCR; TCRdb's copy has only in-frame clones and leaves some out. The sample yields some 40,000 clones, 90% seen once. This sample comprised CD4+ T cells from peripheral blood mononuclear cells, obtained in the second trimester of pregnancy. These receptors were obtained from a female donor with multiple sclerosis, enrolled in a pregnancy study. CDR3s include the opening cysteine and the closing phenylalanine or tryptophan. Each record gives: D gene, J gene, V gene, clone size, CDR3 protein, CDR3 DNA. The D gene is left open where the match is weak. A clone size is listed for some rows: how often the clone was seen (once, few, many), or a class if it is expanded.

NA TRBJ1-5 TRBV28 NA CASSFRGSGNQPQHF TGTGCCAGCAGTTTCAGAGGGAGCGGCAATCAGCCCCAGCATTTT
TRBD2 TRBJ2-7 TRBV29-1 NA CSVSGLAGYEQYF TGCAGCGTTAGTGGCCTAGCGGGCTACGAGCAGTACTTC
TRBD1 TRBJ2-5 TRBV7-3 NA CASSTGQGEWETQYF TGTGCCAGCAGCACCGGACAGGGGGAATGGGAGACCCAGTACTTC
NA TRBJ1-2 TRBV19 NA CASSISESNYGYTF TGTGCCAGTAGTATATCCGAGAGTAACTATGGCTACACCTTC
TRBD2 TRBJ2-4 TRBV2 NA CASRGSSGSPKNIQYF TGTGCCAGCAGGGGGTCTAGCGGGAGCCCCAAAAACATTCAGTACTTC
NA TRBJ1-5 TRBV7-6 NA CASSLGGRQPQHF TGTGCCAGCAGCTTAGGAGGCCGTCAGCCCCAGCATTTT
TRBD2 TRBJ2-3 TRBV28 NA CASTVERDPTDTQYF TGTGCCAGCACTGTAGAGCGGGATCCCACAGATACGCAGTATTTT
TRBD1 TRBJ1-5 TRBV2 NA CASSEEGAGNQPQHF TGTGCCAGCAGTGAGGAGGGGGCCGGCAATCAGCCCCAGCATTTT
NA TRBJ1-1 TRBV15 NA CATSSPGLGMAEAFF TGTGCCACCAGCAGTCCGGGACTGGGGATGGCTGAAGCTTTCTTT
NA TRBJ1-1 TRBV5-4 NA CASSYDPGGNTEAFF TGTGCCAGCAGCTACGATCCAGGAGGGAACACTGAAGCTTTCTTT
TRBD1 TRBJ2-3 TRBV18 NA CASSSRTGGTDTQYF TGTGCCAGCTCCTCCAGGACAGGGGGCACCGATACGCAGTATTTT
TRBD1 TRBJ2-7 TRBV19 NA CASSVGGTGSFYEQYF TGTGCCAGTAGTGTAGGGGGGACAGGTTCCTTCTACGAGCAGTACTTC
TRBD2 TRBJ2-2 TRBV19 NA CASSTGLAGNTGELFF TGTGCCAGTAGTACCGGACTAGCGGGGAACACCGGGGAGCTGTTTTTT
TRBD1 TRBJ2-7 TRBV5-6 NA CASSRQGLREYF TGTGCCAGCAGCCGACAGGGGCTGAGAGAGTACTTC
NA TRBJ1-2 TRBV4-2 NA CASSPPAGLNYGYTF TGTGCCAGCAGCCCCCCCGCAGGACTTAACTATGGCTACACCTTC
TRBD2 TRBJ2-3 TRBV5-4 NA CASSWGLAGTDTQYF TGTGCCAGCAGTTGGGGACTAGCGGGGACAGATACGCAGTATTTT
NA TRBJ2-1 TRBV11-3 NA CASSPLGPSYNEQFF TGTGCCAGCAGCCCACTAGGGCCGTCCTACAATGAGCAGTTCTTC
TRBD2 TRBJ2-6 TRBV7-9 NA CASSLEGGVRANVLTF TGTGCCAGCAGCTTAGAGGGAGGGGTCCGGGCCAACGTCCTGACTTTC
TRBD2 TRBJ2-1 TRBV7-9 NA CASSTYLAASYNEQFF TGTGCCAGCAGCACCTATCTAGCGGCCTCCTACAATGAGCAGTTCTTC
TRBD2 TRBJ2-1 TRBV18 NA CASSPQREYNEQFF TGTGCCAGCTCACCACAGCGGGAGTACAATGAGCAGTTCTTC
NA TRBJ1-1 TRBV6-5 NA CASRAPETGNTEAFF TGTGCCAGCAGGGCCCCCGAGACGGGGAACACTGAAGCTTTCTTT
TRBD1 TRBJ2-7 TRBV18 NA CASSPTRDRDYEQYF TGTGCCAGCTCACCCACCCGGGACAGGGACTACGAGCAGTACTTC
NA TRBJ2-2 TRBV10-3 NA CAIGQRENTGELFF TGTGCCATCGGGCAGAGGGAAAACACCGGGGAGCTGTTTTTT
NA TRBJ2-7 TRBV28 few CASRSGGRFEQYF TGTGCCAGCAGGTCCGGGGGGCGGTTTGAGCAGTACTTC
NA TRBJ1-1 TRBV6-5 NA CASSFAPTVEAFF TGTGCCAGCAGTTTCGCCCCGACAGTTGAAGCTTTCTTT
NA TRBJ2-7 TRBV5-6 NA CASSLASGEQYF TGTGCCAGCAGCTTGGCGAGCGGCGAGCAGTACTTC
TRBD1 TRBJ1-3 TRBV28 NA CASSLFGRGGNTIYF TGTGCCAGCAGTTTATTTGGCAGGGGGGGAAACACCATATATTTT
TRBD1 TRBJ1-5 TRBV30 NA CAWDRAGNQPQHF TGTGCCTGGGACAGGGCGGGCAATCAGCCCCAGCACTTT
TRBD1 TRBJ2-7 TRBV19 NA CASSASGTGKFYEQYF TGTGCCAGTAGTGCATCCGGGACAGGGAAGTTCTACGAGCAGTACTTC
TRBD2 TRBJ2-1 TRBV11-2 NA CASSGEGGSSYNEQFF TGTGCCAGCAGCGGAGAGGGCGGGAGCTCCTACAATGAGCAGTTCTTC
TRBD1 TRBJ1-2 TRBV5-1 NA CASSVGQGKGYTF TGCGCCAGCAGCGTGGGACAGGGAAAGGGCTACACCTTC
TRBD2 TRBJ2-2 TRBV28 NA CASSSTTSGLNTGELFF TGTGCCAGCAGTTCCACGACTAGCGGACTGAACACCGGGGAGCTGTTTTTT
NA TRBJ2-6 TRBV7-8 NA CASSFRGANSGANVLTF TGTGCCAGCAGCTTTAGGGGTGCAAACTCTGGGGCCAACGTCCTGACTTTC
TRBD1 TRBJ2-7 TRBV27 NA CASRRGTGGAYEQYF TGTGCCAGCAGGCGAGGGACAGGGGGCGCGTACGAGCAGTACTTC
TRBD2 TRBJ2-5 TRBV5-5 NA CASSLLAGTGETQYF TGTGCCAGCAGCTTACTAGCGGGTACTGGAGAGACCCAGTACTTC
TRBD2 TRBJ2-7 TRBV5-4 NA CASSPSSGLANHEQYF TGTGCCAGCAGCCCCTCTTCGGGACTAGCAAATCACGAGCAGTACTTC
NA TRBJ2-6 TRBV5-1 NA CASAPGGTNVLTF TGCGCCAGCGCCCCAGGAGGGACCAACGTCCTGACTTTC
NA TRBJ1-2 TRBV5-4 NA CASSSGQMTNYGYTF TGTGCCAGCAGCTCAGGACAGATGACTAACTATGGCTACACCTTC
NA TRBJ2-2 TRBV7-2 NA CASSFTALGTGELFF TGTGCCAGCAGCTTCACCGCCCTAGGAACCGGGGAGCTGTTTTTT